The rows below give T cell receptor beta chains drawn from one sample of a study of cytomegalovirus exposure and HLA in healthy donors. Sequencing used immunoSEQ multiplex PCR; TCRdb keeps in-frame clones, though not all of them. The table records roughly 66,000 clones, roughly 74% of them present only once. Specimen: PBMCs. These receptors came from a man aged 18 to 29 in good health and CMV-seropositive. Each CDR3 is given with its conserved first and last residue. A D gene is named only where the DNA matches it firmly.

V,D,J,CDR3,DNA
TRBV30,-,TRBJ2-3,CAWSGGLIGYF,TGTGCCTGGAGTGGCGGGTTGATTGGGTATTTT
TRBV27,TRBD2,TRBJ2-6,CASRRGGGGANVLTF,TGTGCCAGCAGACGTGGGGGGGGTGGGGCCAACGTCCTGACTTTC
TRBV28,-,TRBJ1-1,CASTIDKGDLNTEAFF,TGTGCCAGCACCATTGACAAGGGGGACCTGAACACTGAAGCTTTCTTT
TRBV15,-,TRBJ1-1,CATSRAGQLSVPFF,TGTGCCACCAGCAGAGCAGGTCAGTTATCTGTTCCTTTCTTT
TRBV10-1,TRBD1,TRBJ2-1,CASSDSGTATAEQFF,TGCGCCAGCAGTGATTCCGGGACAGCTACGGCTGAGCAGTTCTTC
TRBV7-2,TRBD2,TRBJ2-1,CASSLGGLAEYNEQFF,TGTGCCAGCAGCTTAGGGGGACTAGCGGAGTACAATGAGCAGTTCTTC
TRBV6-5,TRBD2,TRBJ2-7,CASSSTSAYEQYF,TGTGCCAGCAGTTCGACTAGCGCCTACGAGCAGTACTTC
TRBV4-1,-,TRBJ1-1,CASSPRTELNTEAFF,TGCGCCAGCAGCCCCCGGACAGAATTGAACACTGAAGCTTTCTTT
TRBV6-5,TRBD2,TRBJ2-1,CASSSGLAGAHNEQFF,TGTGCCAGCAGTTCCGGACTAGCGGGGGCGCACAATGAGCAGTTCTTC
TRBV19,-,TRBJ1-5,CASRFTYNQPQHF,TGTGCCAGTCGGTTCACCTACAATCAGCCCCAGCATTTT
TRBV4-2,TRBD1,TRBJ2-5,CASSQDRGQTQYF,TGTGCCAGCAGCCAAGACAGGGGGCAGACCCAGTACTTC
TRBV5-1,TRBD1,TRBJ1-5,CASSIGQGGQPQHF,TGCGCCAGCAGCATAGGACAGGGTGGTCAGCCCCAGCATTTT
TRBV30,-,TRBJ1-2,CAWSVQVAGWDGYTF,TGTGCCTGGAGTGTACAGGTGGCAGGGTGGGATGGCTACACCTTC
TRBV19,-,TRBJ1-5,CASRPGHFSNQPQHF,TGTGCCAGTAGGCCGGGACACTTTAGCAATCAGCCCCAGCATTTT
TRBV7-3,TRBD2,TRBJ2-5,CASSSGGPGTQYF,TGTGCCAGCAGCTCGGGGGGGCCAGGGACCCAGTACTTC
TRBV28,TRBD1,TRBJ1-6,CASRPHGQGGVPLHF,TGTGCCAGCAGGCCCCACGGACAGGGCGGCGTTCCCCTCCACTTT
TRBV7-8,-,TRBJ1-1,CASSSSGTGLNTEAFF,TGTGCCAGCAGTTCTAGCGGGACGGGTCTGAACACTGAAGCTTTCTTT
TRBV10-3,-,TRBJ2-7,CATHAQGPYEQYF,TGTGCCACTCACGCACAGGGACCCTACGAGCAGTACTTC
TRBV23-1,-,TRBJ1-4,CASSVAGGSNEKLFF,TGCGCCAGCAGCGTGGCTGGGGGGAGTAATGAAAAACTGTTTTTT
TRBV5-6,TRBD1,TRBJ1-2,CASSTAGTEAYGYTF,TGTGCCAGCAGCACCGCCGGGACAGAAGCGTATGGCTACACCTTC
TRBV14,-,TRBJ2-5,CASSQPGQALGTQYF,TGTGCCAGCAGCCAACCTGGACAAGCCTTGGGGACCCAGTACTTC
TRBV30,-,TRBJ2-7,CACSLPGHSLEQYF,TGTGCCTGTTCCCTCCCGGGACACAGTTTGGAGCAGTACTTC